A single sample is the source of the 9 T cell receptor beta chains below, sequenced in a study of cytomegalovirus exposure and HLA in healthy donors. In the PCR, 60 Vbeta and 13 Jbeta primers were used. Assay: immunoSEQ multiplex PCR; the TCRdb copy retains only in-frame clones and omits some. The sample includes under 200,000 clones, about 75% of them seen just once. The sequencing sample was made of PBMCs. The receptors shown here come from a male donor in good health and CMV-seropositive.

This sequence joins TRBV27 and TRBJ1-1; tentatively, D is TRBD1 (6 bases). V dropped 6 bases and J dropped 0 bases, with 14 bases sitting between them. Germline V gives CDR1 MNHEY, CDR2 SMNVEV (reference sequence). The CDR3 extends over 15 amino acids. CDR3 DNA sequence: TGTGCCAGCAGATCTGGGGGGGCCATGAACACTGAAGCTTTCTTT. As protein: CASRSGGAMNTEAFF.

J is TRBJ2-5 and V is TRBV13; D is possibly TRBD2 (7 bases). Germline V gene data show CDR1 as PRHDT and CDR2 as FYEKMQ (reference sequence). The CDR3 loop spans 17 amino acids. V was clipped by 5 bases and J by 1 base, with 20 bases between them. CDR3: CASSPTPFAGAQETQYF. The CDR3 nucleotides read TGTGCCAGCAGCCCCACCCCCTTTGCGGGGGCCCAAGAGACCCAGTACTTC.

This chain joins TRBV18 and TRBJ2-3; a possible D gene is TRBD2 (5 bases). The CDR3 runs 14 residues. Trimming shortened V by 3 bases and J by 4 bases, and 11 bases separated the two germline ends. Germline CDR1 is KGHSH and CDR2 is LQKENI. The CDR3 here is CASSPGVEADTQYF. The CDR3 DNA is TGTGCCAGCTCACCGGGTGTGGAGGCAGATACGCAGTATTTT.

The chain links TRBV7-8 to TRBJ2-7; 7 nucleotides agree with TRBD1. There are 14 residues in the CDR3. CDR1 is SGHVS and CDR2 is FQNEAQ in the germline V gene. Trimming took 6 bases from V and 2 from J; bases not matched to a gene: 7. The CDR3 nucleotides are TGTGCCAGCAGTCCGACAGGGAAAGCCTACGAGCAGTACTTC. Encoded protein: CASSPTGKAYEQYF. Looking up the rest from reference TRBV7-8 and TRBJ2-7 gives the full variable domain: GAGVSQSPRYKVAKRGQDVALRCDPISGHVSLFWYQQALGQGPEFLTYFQNEAQLDKSGLPSDRFFAERPEGSVSTLKIQRTQQEDSAVYLCASSPTGKAYEQYFGPGTRLTVT.

The chain uses TRBV4-1 and TRBJ2-3; the D gene is possibly TRBD1 (6 bases). V shed 2 bases and J shed 3 bases, with 9 bases lying between them. This CDR3 is built from 14 residues. CDR1 is MGHRA and CDR2 is YSYEKL in the germline V gene. CDR3 nucleotides: TGCGCCAGCAGCCAAAGGACAGAAACAGATACGCAGTATTTT. It is translated as CASSQRTETDTQYF.

Concerning this clone itself: Other DNA sequences within the sample encode an identical CDR3. The V gene is TRBV5-1, the J gene TRBJ2-7; TRBD1 aligns across 9 bases. The CDR3 contains 14 residues. In germline, CDR1 is SGHRS, CDR2 YFSETQ. V gave up 4 bases and J gave up 3 bases; unmatched junction bases: 5. CDR3 loop: CASSGTGKSYEQYF. CDR3 DNA: TGCGCCAGCAGCGGGACAGGGAAGAGCTACGAGCAGTACTTC.

The CDR3 nucleotides are TGTGCCAGCAGGTTAACCGGGACAGGAAACGAGCAGTACTTC. Translation gives CASRLTGTGNEQYF. J is TRBJ2-7 and V is TRBV6-1; 8 nucleotides match TRBD1. CDR3 length equals 14 residues. Germline V gene data show CDR1 as MNHNS and CDR2 as SASEGT. Losses at the gene ends were 6 bases for V and 5 bases for J; bases not matched to a gene: 9.

The genes are TRBV10-1 and TRBJ2-3; TRBD2 matches 13 bases. Germline CDR1 WNHNN, CDR2 SYGVQD (reference sequence). The length of the CDR3 is 16 residues. Trimming cost V 8 bases and J 6 bases; bases outside gene matches: 11. The chain's CDR3 is CASSRTGTSGEDTQYF. The CDR3 coding sequence is TGCGCCAGCTCAAGGACCGGGACTAGCGGGGAGGATACGCAGTATTTT.

The chain uses TRBV6-5 and TRBJ2-6; possibly TRBD1 for D (5 bases). V was pared by 0 bases and J by 4 bases, with 10 bases between. Per germline, CDR1 MNHEY and CDR2 SVGAGI. The CDR3 has 16 amino acids. The CDR3, as DNA: TGTGCCAGCAGTTACTCCCTAGGGGCAGGGGCCAACGTCCTGACTTTC. Residues: CASSYSLGAGANVLTF.